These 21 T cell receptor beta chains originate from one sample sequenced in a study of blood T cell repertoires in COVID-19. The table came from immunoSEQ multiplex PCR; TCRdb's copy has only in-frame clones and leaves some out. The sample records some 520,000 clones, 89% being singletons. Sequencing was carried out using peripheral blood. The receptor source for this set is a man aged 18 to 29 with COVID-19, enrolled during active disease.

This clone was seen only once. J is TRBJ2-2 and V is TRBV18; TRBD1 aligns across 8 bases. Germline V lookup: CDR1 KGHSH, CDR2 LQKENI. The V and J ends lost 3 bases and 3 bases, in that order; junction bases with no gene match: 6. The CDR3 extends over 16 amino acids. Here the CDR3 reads CASSPRTGTYTGELFF. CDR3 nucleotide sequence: TGTGCCAGCTCACCCAGGACAGGGACATACACCGGGGAGCTGTTTTTT.

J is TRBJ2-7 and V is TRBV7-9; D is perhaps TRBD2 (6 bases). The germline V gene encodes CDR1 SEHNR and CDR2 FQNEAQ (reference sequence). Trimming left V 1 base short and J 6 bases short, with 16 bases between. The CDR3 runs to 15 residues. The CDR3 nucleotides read TGTGCCAGCAGCTTAGGACTAGGATTCGGTTCCGAGCAGTACTTC. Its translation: CASSLGLGFGSEQYF.

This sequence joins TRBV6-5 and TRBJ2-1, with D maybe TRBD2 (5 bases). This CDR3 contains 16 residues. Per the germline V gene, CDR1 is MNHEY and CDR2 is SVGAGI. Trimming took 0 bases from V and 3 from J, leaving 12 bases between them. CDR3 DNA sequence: TGTGCCAGCAGTTACTCAACTAGTCCCTACTACAATGAGCAGTTCTTC. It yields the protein CASSYSTSPYYNEQFF.

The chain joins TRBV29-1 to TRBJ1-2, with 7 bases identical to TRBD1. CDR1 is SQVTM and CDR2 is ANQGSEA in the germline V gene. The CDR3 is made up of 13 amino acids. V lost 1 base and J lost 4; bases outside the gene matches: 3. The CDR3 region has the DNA TGCAGCGTTGAAGGGCAGGGGGGCTATGGCTACACCTTC. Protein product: CSVEGQGGYGYTF.

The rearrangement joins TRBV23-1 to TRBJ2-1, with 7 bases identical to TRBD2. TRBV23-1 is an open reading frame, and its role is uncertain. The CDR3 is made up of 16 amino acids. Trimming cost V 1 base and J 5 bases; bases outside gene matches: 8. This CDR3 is CASSQLRTSSHNEQFF. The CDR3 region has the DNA TGCGCCAGCAGTCAATTGAGGACTAGTTCTCACAATGAGCAGTTCTTC.

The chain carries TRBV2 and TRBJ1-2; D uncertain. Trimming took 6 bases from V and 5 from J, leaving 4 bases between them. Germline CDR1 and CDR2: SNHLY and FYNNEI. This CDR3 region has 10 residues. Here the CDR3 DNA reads TGTGCCAGCAGAACTTATGGCTACACCTTC. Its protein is CASRTYGYTF. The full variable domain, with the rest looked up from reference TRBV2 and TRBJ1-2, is EPEVTQTPSHQVTQMGQEVILRCVPISNHLYFYWYRQILGQKVEFLVSFYNNEISEKSEIFDDQFSVERPDGSNFTLKIRSTKLEDSAMYFCASRTYGYTFGSGTRLTVV.

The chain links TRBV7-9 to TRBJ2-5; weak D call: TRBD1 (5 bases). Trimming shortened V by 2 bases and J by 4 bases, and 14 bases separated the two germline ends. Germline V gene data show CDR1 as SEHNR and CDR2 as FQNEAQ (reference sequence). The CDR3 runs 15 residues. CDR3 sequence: CASSLRPGSVETQYF. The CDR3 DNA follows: TGTGCCAGCAGCTTAAGGCCAGGGTCCGTAGAGACCCAGTACTTC.

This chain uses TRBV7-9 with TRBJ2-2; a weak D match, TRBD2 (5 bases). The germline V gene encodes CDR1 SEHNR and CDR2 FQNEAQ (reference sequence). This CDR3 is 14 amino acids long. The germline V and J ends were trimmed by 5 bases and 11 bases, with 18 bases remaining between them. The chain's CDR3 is CASSPRARGIELFF. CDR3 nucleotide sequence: TGTGCCAGCAGCCCACGTGCTAGAGGGATAGAGCTGTTTTTT.

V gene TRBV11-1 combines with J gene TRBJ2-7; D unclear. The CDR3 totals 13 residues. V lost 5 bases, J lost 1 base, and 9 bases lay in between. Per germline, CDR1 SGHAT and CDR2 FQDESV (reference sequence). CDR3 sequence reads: CASSTQASYEQYF. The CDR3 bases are TGTGCCAGCAGCACTCAGGCATCCTACGAGCAGTACTTC.

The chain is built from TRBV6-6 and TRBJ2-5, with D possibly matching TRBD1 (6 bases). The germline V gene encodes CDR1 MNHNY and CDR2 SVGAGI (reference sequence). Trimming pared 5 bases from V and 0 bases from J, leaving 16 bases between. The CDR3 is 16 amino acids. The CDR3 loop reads CASSRGVRDNQETQYF. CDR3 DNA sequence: TGTGCCAGCAGTCGAGGGGTCCGGGACAACCAAGAGACCCAGTACTTC.

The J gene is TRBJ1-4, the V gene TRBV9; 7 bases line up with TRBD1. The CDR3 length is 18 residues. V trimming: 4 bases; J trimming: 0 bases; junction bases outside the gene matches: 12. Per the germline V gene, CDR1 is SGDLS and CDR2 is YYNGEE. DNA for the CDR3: TGTGCCAGCAGCCCCCAACTAAACACAGGGGCAACTAATGAAAAACTGTTTTTT. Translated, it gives CASSPQLNTGATNEKLFF. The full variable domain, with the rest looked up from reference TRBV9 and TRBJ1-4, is DSGVTQTPKHLITATGQRVTLRCSPRSGDLSVYWYQQSLDQGLQFLIQYYNGEERAKGNILERFSAQQFPDLHSELNLSSLELGDSALYFCASSPQLNTGATNEKLFFGSGTQLSVL.

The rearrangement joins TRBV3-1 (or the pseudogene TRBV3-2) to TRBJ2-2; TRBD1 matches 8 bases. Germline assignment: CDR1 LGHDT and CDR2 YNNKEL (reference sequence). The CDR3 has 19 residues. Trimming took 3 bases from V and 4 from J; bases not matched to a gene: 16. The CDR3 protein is CASSHARGRITGTTGELFF. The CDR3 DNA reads TGTGCCAGCAGCCACGCCAGGGGGCGCATAACGGGGACCACCGGGGAGCTGTTTTTT.

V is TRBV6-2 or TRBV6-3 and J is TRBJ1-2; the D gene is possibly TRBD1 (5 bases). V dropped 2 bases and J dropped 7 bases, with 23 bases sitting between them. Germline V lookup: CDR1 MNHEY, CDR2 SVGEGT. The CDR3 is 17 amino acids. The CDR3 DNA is TGTGCCAGCAGTTACGGGGCGGATCCTCCGGACCTTCTTGGCTACACCTTC. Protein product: CASSYGADPPDLLGYTF.

The CDR3 sequence is CASSSRTSGVYNEQFF. As DNA, the CDR3 is TGCGCCAGCAGCTCCCGGACTAGCGGAGTATACAATGAGCAGTTCTTC. This sequence joins TRBV5-1 and TRBJ2-1; 10 positions match TRBD2. J was trimmed by 4 bases and V by 3 bases; bases with no gene match: 7. CDR3 length: 16 amino acids. Germline V gene lookup returns CDR1 SGHRS and CDR2 YFSETQ.

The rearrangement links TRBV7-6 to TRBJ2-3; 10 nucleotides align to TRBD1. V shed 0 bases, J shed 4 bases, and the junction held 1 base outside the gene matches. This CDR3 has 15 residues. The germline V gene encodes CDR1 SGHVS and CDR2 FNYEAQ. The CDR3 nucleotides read TGTGCCAGCAGCTTAGCGACAGGGGGCGCAGATACGCAGTATTTT. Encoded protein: CASSLATGGADTQYF.

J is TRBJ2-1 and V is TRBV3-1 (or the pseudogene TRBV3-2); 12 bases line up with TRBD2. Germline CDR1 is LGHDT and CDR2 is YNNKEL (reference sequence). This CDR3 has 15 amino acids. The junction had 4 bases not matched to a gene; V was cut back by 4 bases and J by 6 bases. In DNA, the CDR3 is TGTGCCAGCAGCCTCCTAGCGGGGGGGGGCAATGAGCAGTTCTTC. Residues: CASSLLAGGGNEQFF.

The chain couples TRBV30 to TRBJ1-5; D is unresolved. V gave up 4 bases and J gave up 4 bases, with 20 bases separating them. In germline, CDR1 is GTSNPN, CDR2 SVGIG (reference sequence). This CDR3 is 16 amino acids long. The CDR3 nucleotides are TGTGCCTGGACCGGCATGGTCCGGGAGAGAAATCAGCCCCAGCATTTT. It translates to CAWTGMVRERNQPQHF.

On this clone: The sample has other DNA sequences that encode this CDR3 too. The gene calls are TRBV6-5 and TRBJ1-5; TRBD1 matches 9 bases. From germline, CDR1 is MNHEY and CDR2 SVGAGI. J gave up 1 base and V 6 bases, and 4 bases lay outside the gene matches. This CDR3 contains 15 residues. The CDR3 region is CASSRTGESNQPQHF. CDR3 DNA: TGTGCCAGCAGCCGGACAGGGGAAAGCAATCAGCCCCAGCATTTT.

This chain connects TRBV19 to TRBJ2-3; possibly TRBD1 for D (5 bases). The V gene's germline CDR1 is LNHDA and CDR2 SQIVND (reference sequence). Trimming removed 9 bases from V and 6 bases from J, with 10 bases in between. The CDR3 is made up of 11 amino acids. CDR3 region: CASQQGDTQYF. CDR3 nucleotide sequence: TGTGCCAGCCAGCAGGGTGATACGCAGTATTTT.

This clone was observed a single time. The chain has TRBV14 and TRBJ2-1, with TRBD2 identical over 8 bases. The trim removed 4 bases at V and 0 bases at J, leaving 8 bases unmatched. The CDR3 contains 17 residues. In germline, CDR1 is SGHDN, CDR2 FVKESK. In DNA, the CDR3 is TGTGCCAGCAGCCCCCGGCTAGCGGGCAGCTCCTACAATGAGCAGTTCTTC. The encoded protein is CASSPRLAGSSYNEQFF. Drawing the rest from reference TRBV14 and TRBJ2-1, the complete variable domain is EAGVTQFPSHSVIEKGQTVTLRCDPISGHDNLYWYRRVMGKEIKFLLHFVKESKQDESGMPNNRFLAERTGGTYSTLKVQPAELEDSGVYFCASSPRLAGSSYNEQFFGPGTRLTVL.

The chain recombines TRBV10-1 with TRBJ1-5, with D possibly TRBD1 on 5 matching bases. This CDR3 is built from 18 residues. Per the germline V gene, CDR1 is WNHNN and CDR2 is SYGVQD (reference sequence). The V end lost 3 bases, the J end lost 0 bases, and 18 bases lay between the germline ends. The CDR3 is CASSEMGRASYSNQPQHF. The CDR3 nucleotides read TGCGCCAGCAGTGAAATGGGCAGGGCCAGCTATAGCAATCAGCCCCAGCATTTT.